Listed here are 4 T cell receptor beta chains from one sample, sequenced in a study of blood T cell repertoires in COVID-19. The data were produced by immunoSEQ multiplex PCR, yet TCRdb's version contains in-frame clones alone and is incomplete. The sample contains over 150,000 clones, over 90% of which appear only once. Sequenced sample: peripheral blood. The receptors stem from a man in his fifties with acute or convalescent COVID-19.

This chain connects TRBV30 to TRBJ1-5, with TRBD1 as a possible D gene (5 bases). CDR3 length: 15 amino acids. Trimming took off 1 base at V and 0 bases at J, with 10 bases between the two ends. The germline CDR1 and CDR2 sequences are GTSNPN and SVGIG (reference sequence). The CDR3 nucleotides read TGTGCCTGGAGTGAGAAGGGGCCTAGCAATCAGCCCCAGCATTTT. Its translation is CAWSEKGPSNQPQHF.

The chain couples TRBV5-1 to TRBJ2-3; TRBD1 matches at 9 bases. The junction had 8 bases not matched to a gene; V was cut back by 4 bases and J by 5 bases. Per germline, CDR1 SGHRS and CDR2 YFSETQ. The CDR3 spans 15 residues. The CDR3, as DNA: TGCGCCAGCAGCAGGGGGACAGGGACGAAAGATACGCAGTATTTT. Protein sequence: CASSRGTGTKDTQYF.

V usage is TRBV7-2 and J usage is TRBJ1-4; possible D gene TRBD1, 5 bases. Germline V gene lookup returns CDR1 SGHTA and CDR2 FQGNSA. The CDR3 contains 14 residues. Trimming stripped 5 bases from V and 7 bases from J, with 14 bases between. In DNA, the CDR3 is TGTGCCAGCAGCCCAGGGTCGGTCGGTGAAAAACTGTTTTTT. Translation gives CASSPGSVGEKLFF.

The chain recombines TRBV4-3 with TRBJ2-3, with 7 bases that match TRBD2. The J segment lost 1 base and the V segment lost 1 base, leaving 5 bases of the junction unmatched. The germline V gene has CDR1 LGHNA and CDR2 YSLEER. CDR3 length: 16 amino acids. The CDR3 nucleotides are TGCGCCAGCAGCCAAGTTCCTAGCGGAGGCACAGATACGCAGTATTTT. It codes for CASSQVPSGGTDTQYF.